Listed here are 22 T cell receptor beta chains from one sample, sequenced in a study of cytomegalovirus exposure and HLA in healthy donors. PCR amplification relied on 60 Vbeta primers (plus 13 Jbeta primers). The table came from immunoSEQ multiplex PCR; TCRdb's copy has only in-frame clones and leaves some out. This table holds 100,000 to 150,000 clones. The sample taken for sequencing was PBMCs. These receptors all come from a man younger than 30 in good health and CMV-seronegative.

CDR3 sequence reads: CASSEAGLSWAFF. CDR3 in DNA: TGTGCCAGCAGTGAAGCGGGCCTTTCCTGGGCTTTCTTT. The chain carries TRBV6-1 and TRBJ1-1; the D is unclear. Germline CDR1 MNHNS, CDR2 SASEGT. The CDR3 is 13 residues long. The V end lost 0 bases, the J end lost 11 bases, and 13 bases lay between the germline ends.

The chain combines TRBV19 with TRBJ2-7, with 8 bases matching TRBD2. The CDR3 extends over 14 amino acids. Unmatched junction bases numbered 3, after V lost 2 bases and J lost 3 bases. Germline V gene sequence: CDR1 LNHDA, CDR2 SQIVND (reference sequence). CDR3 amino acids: CASSITSGNYEQYF. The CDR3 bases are TGTGCCAGTAGTATAACTAGCGGTAACTACGAGCAGTACTTC.

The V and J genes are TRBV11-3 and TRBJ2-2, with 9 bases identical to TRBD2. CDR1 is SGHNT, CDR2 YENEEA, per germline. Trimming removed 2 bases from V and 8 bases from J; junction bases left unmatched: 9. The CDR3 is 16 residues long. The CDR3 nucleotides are TGTGCCAGCAGCTTAATATCAGATAGCGGGAGTGGGGAGCTGTTTTTT. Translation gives CASSLISDSGSGELFF. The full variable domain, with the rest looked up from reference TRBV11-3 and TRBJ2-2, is EAGVVQSPRYKIIEKKQPVAFWCNPISGHNTLYWYLQNLGQGPELLIRYENEEAVDDSQLPKDRFSAERLKGVDSTLKIQPAELGDSAVYLCASSLISDSGSGELFFGEGSRLTVL.

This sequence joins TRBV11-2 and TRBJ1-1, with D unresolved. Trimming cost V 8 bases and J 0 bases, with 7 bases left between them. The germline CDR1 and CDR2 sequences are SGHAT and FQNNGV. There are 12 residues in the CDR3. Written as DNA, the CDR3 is TGTGCCAGCGGCACATTGAACACTGAAGCTTTCTTT. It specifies CASGTLNTEAFF.

CDR3 bases: TGTGCCAGCAGCACTTCTAAAACCAGCGGGGAGATAGCCCAGTACTTC. Its protein product is CASSTSKTSGEIAQYF. This sequence joins TRBV9 and TRBJ2-5, with 7 bases matching TRBD2. Trimming removed 4 bases from V and 9 bases from J; junction bases left unmatched: 18. The CDR3 extends over 16 amino acids. Germline loops: CDR1 SGDLS, CDR2 YYNGEE.

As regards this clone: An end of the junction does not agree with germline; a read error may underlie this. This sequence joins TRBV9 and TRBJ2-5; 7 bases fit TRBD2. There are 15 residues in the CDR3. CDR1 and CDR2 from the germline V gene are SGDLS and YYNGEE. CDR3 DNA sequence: TGTGCCAGCAGCGTAGTGGGGGGGAGGGGAGAGACCCGGTACTTC. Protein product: CASSVVGGRGETRYF.

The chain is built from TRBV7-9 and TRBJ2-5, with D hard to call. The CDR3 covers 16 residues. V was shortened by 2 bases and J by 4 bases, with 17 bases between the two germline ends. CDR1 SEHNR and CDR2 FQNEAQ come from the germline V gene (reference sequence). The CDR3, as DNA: TGTGCCAGCAGCTTACAGACGTTCCTACCGGGAGAGACCCAGTACTTC. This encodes CASSLQTFLPGETQYF. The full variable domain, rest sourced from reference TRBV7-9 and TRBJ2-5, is DTGVSQNPRHKITKRGQNVTFRCDPISEHNRLYWYRQTLGQGPEFLTYFQNEAQLEKSRLLSDRFSAERPKGSFSTLEIQRTEQGDSAMYLCASSLQTFLPGETQYFGPGTRLLVL.

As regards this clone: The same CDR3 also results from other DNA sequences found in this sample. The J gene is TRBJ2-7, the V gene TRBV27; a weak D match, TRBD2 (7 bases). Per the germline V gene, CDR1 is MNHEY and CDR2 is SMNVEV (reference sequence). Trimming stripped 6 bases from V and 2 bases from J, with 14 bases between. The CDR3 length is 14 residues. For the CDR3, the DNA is TGTGCCAGCAGCTCGAGGGGGGGACCCTACGAGCAGTACTTC. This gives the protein CASSSRGGPYEQYF.

CDR3: CASSWGLADEQYF. CDR3 coding DNA: TGCGCCAGCAGCTGGGGACTAGCGGACGAGCAGTACTTC. The chain has TRBV5-1 and TRBJ2-5, with 11 bases identical to TRBD2. TRBJ2-7 matches the DNA end more closely, so the J call is doubtful. From germline, CDR1 is SGHRS and CDR2 YFSETQ. CDR3 length: 13 residues.

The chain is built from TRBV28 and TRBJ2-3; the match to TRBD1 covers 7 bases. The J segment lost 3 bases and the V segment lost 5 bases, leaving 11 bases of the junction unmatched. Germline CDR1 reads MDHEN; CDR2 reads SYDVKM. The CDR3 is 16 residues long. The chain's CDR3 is CASSAGTALGTDTQYF. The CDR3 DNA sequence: TGTGCCAGCAGTGCTGGGACAGCCTTAGGGACAGATACGCAGTATTTT.

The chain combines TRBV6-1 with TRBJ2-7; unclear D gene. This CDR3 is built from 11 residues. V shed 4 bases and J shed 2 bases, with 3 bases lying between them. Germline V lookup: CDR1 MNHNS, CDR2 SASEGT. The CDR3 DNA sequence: TGTGCCAGCAGTGCCGCCTACGAGCAGTACTTC. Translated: CASSAAYEQYF.

CDR3 loop: CASSLLQTQANYGYTF. CDR3 DNA: TGTGCCAGCAGTTTACTTCAGACACAGGCTAACTATGGCTACACCTTC. The rearrangement uses TRBV28 and TRBJ1-2, with a weak D call TRBD1 (5 bases). Germline V lookup: CDR1 MDHEN, CDR2 SYDVKM. The CDR3 spans 16 residues. V lost 2 bases and J lost 0, with 13 bases in between.

CDR3 sequence: CASSFMTGLYTEAFF. Written as DNA, the CDR3 is TGTGCCAGCAGTTTTATGACAGGGTTGTACACTGAAGCTTTCTTT. V is TRBV28 and J is TRBJ1-1; 7 nucleotides line up with TRBD1. The CDR3 has 15 residues. CDR1 is MDHEN, CDR2 SYDVKM, per germline. The junction had 7 bases not matched to a gene; V was cut back by 3 bases and J by 3 bases. The entire variable domain, with the rest obtained from reference TRBV28 and TRBJ1-1, is as follows: DVKVTQSSRYLVKRTGEKVFLECVQDMDHENMFWYRQDPGLGLRLIYFSYDVKMKEKGDIPEGYSVSREKKERFSLILESASTNQTSMYLCASSFMTGLYTEAFFGQGTRLTVV.

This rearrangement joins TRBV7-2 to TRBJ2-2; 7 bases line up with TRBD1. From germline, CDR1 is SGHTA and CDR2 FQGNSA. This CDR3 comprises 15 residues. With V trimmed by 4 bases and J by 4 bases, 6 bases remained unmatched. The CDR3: CASSSRQGSTGELFF. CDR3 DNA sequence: TGTGCCAGCAGCTCCCGACAGGGTAGCACCGGGGAGCTGTTTTTT.

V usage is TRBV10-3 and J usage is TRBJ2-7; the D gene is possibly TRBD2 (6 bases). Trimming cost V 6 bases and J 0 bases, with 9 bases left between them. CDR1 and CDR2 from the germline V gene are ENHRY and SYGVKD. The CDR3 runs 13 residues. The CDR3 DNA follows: TGTGCCATCAGGCGGGACCCCTCCTACGAGCAGTACTTC. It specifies CAIRRDPSYEQYF.

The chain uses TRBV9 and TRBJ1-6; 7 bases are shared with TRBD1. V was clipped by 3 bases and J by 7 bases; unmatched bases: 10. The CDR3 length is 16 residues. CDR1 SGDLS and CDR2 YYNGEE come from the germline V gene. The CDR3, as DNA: TGTGCCAGCAGCGCAACACAGGGGCTTGGGAATTCACCCCTCCACTTT. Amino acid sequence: CASSATQGLGNSPLHF. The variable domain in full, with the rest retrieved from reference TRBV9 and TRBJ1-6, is DSGVTQTPKHLITATGQRVTLRCSPRSGDLSVYWYQQSLDQGLQFLIQYYNGEERAKGNILERFSAQQFPDLHSELNLSSLELGDSALYFCASSATQGLGNSPLHFGNGTRLTVT.

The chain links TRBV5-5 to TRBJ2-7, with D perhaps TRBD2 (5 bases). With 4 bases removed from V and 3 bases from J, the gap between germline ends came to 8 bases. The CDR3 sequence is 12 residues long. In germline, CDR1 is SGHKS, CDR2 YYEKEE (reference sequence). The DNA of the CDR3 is TGTGCCAGCAGCCGGGATATCTACGAGCAGTACTTC. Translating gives CASSRDIYEQYF.

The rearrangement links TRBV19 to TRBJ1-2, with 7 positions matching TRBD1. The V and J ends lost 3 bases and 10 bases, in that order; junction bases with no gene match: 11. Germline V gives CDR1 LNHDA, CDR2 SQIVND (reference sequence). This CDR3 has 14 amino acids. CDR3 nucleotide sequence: TGTGCCAGTAGTATGTTGGACAGGCGAGAAGACTACACCTTC. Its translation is CASSMLDRREDYTF.

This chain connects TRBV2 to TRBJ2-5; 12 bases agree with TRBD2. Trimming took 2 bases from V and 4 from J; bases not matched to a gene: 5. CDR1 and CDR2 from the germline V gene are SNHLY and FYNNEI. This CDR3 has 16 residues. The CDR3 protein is CASSEMTSGSGETQYF. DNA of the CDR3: TGTGCCAGCAGTGAAATGACTAGCGGGAGTGGAGAGACCCAGTACTTC.

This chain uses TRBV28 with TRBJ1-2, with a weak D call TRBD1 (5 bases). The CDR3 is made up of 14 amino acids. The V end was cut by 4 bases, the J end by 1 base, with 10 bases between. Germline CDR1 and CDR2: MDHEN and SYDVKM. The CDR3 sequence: CASSSGQHNYGYTF. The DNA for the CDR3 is TGTGCCAGCAGTTCCGGACAACATAACTATGGCTACACCTTC.

The CDR3 DNA is TGTGCCAGCTCACCCCCGACAGGGCGCGAGACCCAGTACTTC. Translated, it gives CASSPPTGRETQYF. The gene calls are TRBV18 and TRBJ2-5, with 7 bases lining up with TRBD1. The CDR3 is made up of 14 amino acids. The germline V gene has CDR1 KGHSH and CDR2 LQKENI. V shed 3 bases and J 5 bases; nucleotides not matched to a gene: 6.

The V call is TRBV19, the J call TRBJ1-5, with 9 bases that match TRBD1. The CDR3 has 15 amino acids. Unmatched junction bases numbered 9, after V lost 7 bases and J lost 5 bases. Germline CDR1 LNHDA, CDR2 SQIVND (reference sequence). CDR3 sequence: CASIGRQGVHQPQHF. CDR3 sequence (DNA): TGTGCCAGTATCGGGCGACAGGGGGTTCATCAGCCCCAGCATTTT.